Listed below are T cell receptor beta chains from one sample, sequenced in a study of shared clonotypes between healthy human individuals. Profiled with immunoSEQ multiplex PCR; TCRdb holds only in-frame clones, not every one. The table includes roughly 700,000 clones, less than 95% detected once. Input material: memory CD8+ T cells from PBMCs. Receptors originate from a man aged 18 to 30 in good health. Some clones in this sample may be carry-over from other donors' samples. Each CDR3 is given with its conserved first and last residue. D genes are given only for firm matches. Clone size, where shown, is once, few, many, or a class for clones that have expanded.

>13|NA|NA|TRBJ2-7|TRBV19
CASSSGLYYEQYF
TGTGCCAGTAGTAGCGGGTTGTACTACGAGCAGTACTTC
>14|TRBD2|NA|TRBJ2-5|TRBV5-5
CASSLLADVGAQYF
TGTGCCAGCAGCTTACTAGCGGACGTAGGGGCCCAGTACTTC
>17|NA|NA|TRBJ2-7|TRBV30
CAWSVLSYKAGSYEQYF
TGTGCCTGGAGTGTACTCTCCTATAAGGCCGGCTCCTACGAGCAGTACTTC
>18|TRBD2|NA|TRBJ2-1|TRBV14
CASSRKGVLAGVLDEQFF
TGTGCCAGCAGCCGCAAGGGGGTACTAGCGGGAGTATTGGATGAGCAGTTCTTC
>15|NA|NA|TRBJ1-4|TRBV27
CASSALRVPWEKLFF
TGTGCCAGCAGTGCACTCCGGGTCCCGTGGGAAAAACTGTTTTTT
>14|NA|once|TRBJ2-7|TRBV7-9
CASTPWDGSYEQYF
TGTGCCAGCACCCCTTGGGACGGGTCCTACGAGCAGTACTTC
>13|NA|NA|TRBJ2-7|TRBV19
CASSEASSYEQYF
TGTGCCAGTAGTGAGGCCTCCTCCTACGAGCAGTACTTC
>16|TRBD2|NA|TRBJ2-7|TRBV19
CASSVRLAGATYEQYF
TGTGCCAGTAGTGTCCGACTAGCGGGAGCCACCTACGAGCAGTACTTC
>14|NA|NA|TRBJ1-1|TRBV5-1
CASSALSVNTEAFF
TGCGCCAGCAGCGCATTATCGGTGAACACTGAAGCTTTCTTT
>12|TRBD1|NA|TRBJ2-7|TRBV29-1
CSVEDRGYEQYF
TGCAGCGTTGAAGACAGGGGGTACGAGCAGTACTTC
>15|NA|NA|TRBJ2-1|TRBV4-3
CASSHGTALYNEQFF
TGCGCCAGCAGTCATGGAACTGCCCTTTACAATGAGCAGTTCTTC
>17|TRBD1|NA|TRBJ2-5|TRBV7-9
CASSSLDRGYFQETQYF
TGTGCCAGCAGCTCACTTGACAGGGGGTACTTCCAAGAGACCCAGTACTTC
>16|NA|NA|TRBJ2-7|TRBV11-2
CASSLGWGAAAYEQYF
TGTGCCAGCAGCTTAGGATGGGGGGCGGCTGCCTACGAGCAGTACTTC
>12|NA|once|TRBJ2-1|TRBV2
CATLLGNNEQFF
TGTGCCACTTTATTAGGGAACAATGAGCAGTTCTTC
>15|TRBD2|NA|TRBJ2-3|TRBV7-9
CASSSVAGGPDTQYF
TGTGCCAGCAGCTCTGTAGCGGGAGGACCAGATACGCAGTATTTT
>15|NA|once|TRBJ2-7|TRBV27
CASSLATAGIGEQYF
TGTGCCAGCAGTTTAGCGACAGCCGGGATTGGGGAGCAGTACTTC
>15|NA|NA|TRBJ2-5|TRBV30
CAWSVGGSSLETQYF
TGTGCCTGGAGTGTAGGAGGGAGTAGCCTAGAGACCCAGTACTTC
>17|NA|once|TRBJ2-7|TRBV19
CASSGVFGTGGLYEQYF
TGTGCCAGTAGTGGCGTTTTCGGGACCGGCGGACTCTACGAGCAGTACTTC
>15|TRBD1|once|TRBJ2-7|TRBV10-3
CAISEWTGLFYEQYF
TGTGCCATCAGTGAATGGACAGGGCTCTTCTACGAGCAGTACTTC
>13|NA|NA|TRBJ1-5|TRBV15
CATRRRGNQPQHF
TGTGCCACCAGAAGGAGGGGCAATCAGCCCCAGCATTTT
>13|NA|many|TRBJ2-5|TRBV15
CATSQGMRETQYF
TGTGCCACCAGCCAGGGGATGCGGGAGACCCAGTACTTC
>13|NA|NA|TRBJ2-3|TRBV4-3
CASSQVPADTQYF
TGCGCCAGCAGCCAAGTCCCCGCAGATACGCAGTATTTT
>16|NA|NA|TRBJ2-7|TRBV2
CASRPLRDNRTYEQYF
TGTGCCAGCAGACCCCTCAGGGACAACCGGACCTACGAGCAGTACTTC
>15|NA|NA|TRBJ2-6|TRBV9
CASNGVGAGANVLTF
TGTGCCAGCAACGGTGTAGGGGCTGGGGCCAACGTCCTGACTTTC
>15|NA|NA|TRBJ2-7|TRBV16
CASSPGSSFNHEQYF
TGTGCCAGCAGCCCCGGGTCTTCCTTTAACCACGAGCAGTACTTC
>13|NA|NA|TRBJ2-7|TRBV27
CASSFGTTYEQYF
TGTGCCAGCAGTTTCGGGACGACCTACGAGCAGTACTTC
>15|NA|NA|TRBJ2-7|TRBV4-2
CASSQGIGNSYEQYF
TGTGCCAGCAGCCAGGGTATAGGAAACTCCTACGAGCAGTACTTC
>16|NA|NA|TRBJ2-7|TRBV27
CATPPGRAPPTNEQYF
TGTGCCACCCCCCCCGGCCGAGCGCCTCCTACGAACGAGCAGTACTTC